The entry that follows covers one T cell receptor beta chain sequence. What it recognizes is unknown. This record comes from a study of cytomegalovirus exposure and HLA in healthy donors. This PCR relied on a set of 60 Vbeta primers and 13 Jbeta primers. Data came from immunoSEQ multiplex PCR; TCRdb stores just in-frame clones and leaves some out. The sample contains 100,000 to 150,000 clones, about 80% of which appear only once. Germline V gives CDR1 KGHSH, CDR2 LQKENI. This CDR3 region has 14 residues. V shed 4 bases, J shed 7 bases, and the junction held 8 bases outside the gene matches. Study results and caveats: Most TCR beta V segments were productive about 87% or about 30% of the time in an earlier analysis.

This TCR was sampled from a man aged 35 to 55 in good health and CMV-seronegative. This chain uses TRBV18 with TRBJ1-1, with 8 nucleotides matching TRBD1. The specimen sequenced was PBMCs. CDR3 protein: CASSQMDRDGEAFF. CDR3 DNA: TGTGCCAGCTCACAGATGGACAGGGATGGTGAAGCTTTCTTT.